This TCR beta chain derives from a study of shared clonotypes between healthy human individuals. Study information: Each donor's CD8 memory used one plate, CD8 naive two, each CD4 subset three.

With 4 bases clipped from V and 1 base from J, the junction kept 9 bases outside the gene matches. The CDR3 has 19 amino acids. Germline lookup yields CDR1 MGHRA and CDR2 YSYEKL. Sequencing was performed with immunoSEQ multiplex PCR; in TCRdb, only in-frame clones are kept and a portion is missing. The table includes 2 million to 3 million clones, roughly 93% detected once. This clone was observed once. Its target is unknown. The donors were adults (healthy and HIV-negative) with no recent acute infections or vaccinations. General observations from the study: A small donor pool kept down the genetic and exposure-history diversity that was represented.

V usage is TRBV4-1 and J usage is TRBJ2-2; 13 nucleotides agree with TRBD2. The receptor was derived from a man aged 18 to 30 in good health. Some clones in this sample may be carry-over from other donors' samples. The sequenced material came from naive CD4+ T cells from PBMCs. Noted subset: CD45RA+ positively selected. The CDR3 coding sequence is TGCGCCAGCAGCCCTCTGGGACTAGCGGGACATCTGAACACCGGGGAGCTGTTTTTT. It encodes CASSPLGLAGHLNTGELFF.